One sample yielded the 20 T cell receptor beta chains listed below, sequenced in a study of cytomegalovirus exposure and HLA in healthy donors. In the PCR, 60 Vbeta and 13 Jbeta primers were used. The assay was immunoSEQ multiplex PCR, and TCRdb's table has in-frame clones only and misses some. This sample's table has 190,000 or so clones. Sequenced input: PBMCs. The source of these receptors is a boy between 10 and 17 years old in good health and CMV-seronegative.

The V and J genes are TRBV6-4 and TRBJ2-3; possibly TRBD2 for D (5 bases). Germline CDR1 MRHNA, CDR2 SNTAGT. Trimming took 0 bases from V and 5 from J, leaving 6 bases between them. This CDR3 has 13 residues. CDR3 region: CASSDSGEDTQYF. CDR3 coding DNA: TGTGCCAGCAGTGACTCCGGGGAAGATACGCAGTATTTT.

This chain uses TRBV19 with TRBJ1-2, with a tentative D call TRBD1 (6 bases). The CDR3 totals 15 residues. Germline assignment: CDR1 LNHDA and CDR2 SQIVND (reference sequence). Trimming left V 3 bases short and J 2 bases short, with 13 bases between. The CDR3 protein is CASSMGTIRNYGYTF. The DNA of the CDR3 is TGTGCCAGTAGTATGGGGACAATCAGGAACTATGGCTACACCTTC.

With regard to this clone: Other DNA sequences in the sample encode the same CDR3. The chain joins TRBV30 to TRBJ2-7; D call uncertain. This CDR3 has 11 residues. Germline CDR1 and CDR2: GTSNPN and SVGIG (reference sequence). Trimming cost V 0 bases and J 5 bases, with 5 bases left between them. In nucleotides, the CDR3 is TGTGCCTGGAGTGTACTCAACGAGCAGTACTTC. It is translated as CAWSVLNEQYF.

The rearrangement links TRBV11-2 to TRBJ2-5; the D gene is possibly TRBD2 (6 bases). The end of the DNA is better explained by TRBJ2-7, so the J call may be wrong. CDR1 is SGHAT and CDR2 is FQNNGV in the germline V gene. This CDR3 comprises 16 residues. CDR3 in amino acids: CASSPGGWQGGYEQYF. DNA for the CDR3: TGTGCCAGCAGCCCTGGAGGGTGGCAGGGAGGATACGAGCAGTACTTC.

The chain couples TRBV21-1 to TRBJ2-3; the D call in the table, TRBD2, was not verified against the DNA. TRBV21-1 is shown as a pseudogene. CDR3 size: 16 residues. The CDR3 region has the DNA TGTGCCAGCACATGGGATAGCGGGGGGGCCGAAGATACGCAGTATTTT. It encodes CASTWDSGGAEDTQYF.

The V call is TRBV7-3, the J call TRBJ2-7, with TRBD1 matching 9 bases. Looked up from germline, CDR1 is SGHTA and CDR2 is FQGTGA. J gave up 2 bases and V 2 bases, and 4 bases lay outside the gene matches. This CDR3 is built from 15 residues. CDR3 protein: CASSLAGTGPYEQYF. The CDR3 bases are TGTGCCAGCAGCTTAGCGGGGACAGGGCCCTACGAGCAGTACTTC.

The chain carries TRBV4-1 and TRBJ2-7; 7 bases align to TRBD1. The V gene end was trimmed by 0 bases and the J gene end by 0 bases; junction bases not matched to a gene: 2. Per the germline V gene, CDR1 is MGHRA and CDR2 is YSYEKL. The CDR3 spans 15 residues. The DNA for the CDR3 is TGCGCCAGCAGCCAAGATGACAGGGACTCCTACGAGCAGTACTTC. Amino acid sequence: CASSQDDRDSYEQYF.

CDR3 region: CASSLSGLAGGRTDTQYF. CDR3 coding DNA: TGTGCCAGTAGCCTTTCGGGACTAGCGGGGGGGCGCACAGATACGCAGTATTTT. This chain connects TRBV19 to TRBJ2-3; the match to TRBD2 covers 16 bases. Looked up from germline, CDR1 is LNHDA and CDR2 is SQIVND (reference sequence). This CDR3 comprises 18 residues. J lost 1 base, V lost 6 bases, and 7 bases had no gene match.

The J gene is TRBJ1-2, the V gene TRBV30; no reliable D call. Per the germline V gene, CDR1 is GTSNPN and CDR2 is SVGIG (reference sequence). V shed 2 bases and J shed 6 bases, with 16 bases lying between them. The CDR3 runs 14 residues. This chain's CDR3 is CAWSLGPQDDGYTF. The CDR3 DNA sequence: TGTGCCTGGAGTTTAGGCCCCCAGGATGATGGCTACACCTTC.

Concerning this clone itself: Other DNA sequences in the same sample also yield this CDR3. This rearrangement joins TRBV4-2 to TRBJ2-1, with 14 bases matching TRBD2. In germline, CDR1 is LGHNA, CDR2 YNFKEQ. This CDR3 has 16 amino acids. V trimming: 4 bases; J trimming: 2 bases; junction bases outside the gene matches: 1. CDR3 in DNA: TGTGCCAGCAGCCCGACTAGCGGGGGGGCCTACAATGAGCAGTTCTTC. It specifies CASSPTSGGAYNEQFF.

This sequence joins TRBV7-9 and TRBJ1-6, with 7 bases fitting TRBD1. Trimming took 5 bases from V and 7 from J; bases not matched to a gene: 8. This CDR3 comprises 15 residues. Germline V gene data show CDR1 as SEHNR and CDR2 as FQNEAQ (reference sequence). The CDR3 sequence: CASSPTGTANSPLHF. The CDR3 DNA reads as TGTGCCAGCAGCCCAACAGGGACAGCGAATTCACCCCTCCACTTT. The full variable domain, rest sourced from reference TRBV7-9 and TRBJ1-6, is DTGVSQNPRHKITKRGQNVTFRCDPISEHNRLYWYRQTLGQGPEFLTYFQNEAQLEKSRLLSDRFSAERPKGSFSTLEIQRTEQGDSAMYLCASSPTGTANSPLHFGNGTRLTVT.

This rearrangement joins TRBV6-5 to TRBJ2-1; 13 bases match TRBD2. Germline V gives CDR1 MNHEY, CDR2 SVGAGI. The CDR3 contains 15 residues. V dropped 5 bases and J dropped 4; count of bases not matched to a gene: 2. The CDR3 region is CASSRTSGGYNEQFF. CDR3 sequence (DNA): TGTGCCAGCAGTAGGACTAGCGGGGGTTACAATGAGCAGTTCTTC.

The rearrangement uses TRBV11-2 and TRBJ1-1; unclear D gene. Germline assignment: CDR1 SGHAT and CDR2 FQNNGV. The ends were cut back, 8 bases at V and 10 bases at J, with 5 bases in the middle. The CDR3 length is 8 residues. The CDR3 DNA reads TGTGCCAGCGGCCGAGCTTTCTTT. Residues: CASGRAFF.

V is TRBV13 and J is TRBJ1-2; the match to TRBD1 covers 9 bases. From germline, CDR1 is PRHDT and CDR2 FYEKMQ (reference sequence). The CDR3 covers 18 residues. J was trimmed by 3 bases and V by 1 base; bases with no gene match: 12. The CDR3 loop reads CASSLEGTGKSRDYGYTF. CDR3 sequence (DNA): TGTGCCAGCAGCTTAGAGGGGACAGGGAAGAGTAGGGACTATGGCTACACCTTC.

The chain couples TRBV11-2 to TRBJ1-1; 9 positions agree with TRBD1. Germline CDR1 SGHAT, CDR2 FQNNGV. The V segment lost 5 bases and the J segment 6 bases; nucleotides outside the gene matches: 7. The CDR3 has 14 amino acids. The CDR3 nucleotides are TGTGCCAGCAGCCTCGGACAGGGGATAGCTGAAGCTTTCTTT. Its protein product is CASSLGQGIAEAFF.

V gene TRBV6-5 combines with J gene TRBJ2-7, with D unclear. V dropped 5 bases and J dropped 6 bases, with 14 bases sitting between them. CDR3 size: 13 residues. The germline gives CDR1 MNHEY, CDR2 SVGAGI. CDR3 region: CASSRILGVEQYF. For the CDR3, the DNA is TGTGCCAGCAGTCGAATATTAGGAGTCGAGCAGTACTTC.

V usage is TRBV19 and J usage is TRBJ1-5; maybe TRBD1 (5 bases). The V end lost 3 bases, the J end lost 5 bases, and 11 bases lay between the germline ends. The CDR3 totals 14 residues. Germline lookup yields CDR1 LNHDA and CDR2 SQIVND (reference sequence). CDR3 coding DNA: TGTGCCAGTAGTATCGGGGGTCCCGATCAGCCCCAGCATTTT. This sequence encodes CASSIGGPDQPQHF.

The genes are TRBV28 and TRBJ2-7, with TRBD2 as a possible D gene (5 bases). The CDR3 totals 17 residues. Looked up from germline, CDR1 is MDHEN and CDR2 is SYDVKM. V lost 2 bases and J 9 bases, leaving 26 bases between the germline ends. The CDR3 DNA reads TGTGCCAGCAGTTTAATCCGCTCGGGAATTCCGGGAACGGTGCAGTACTTC. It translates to CASSLIRSGIPGTVQYF.

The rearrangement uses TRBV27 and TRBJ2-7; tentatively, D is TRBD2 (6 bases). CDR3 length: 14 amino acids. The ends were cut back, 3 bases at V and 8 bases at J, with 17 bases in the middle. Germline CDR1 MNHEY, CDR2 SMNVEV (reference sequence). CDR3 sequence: CASSLGGSQVKQYF. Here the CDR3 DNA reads TGTGCCAGCAGTTTGGGGGGATCTCAAGTGAAGCAGTACTTC.

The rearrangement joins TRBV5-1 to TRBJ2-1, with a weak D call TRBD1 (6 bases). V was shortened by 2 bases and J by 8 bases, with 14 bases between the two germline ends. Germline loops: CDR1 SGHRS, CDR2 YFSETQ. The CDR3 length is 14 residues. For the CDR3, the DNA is TGCGCCAGCAGCTTATCCGGGACATCGGATGAGCAGTTCTTC. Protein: CASSLSGTSDEQFF.